The sequence of this T cell receptor beta chain was determined in a study of blood T cell repertoires in COVID-19. Looking at the study overall: Researchers got acute and convalescent COVID-19 samples from the United States, Italy and Spain. T cells, B-cell-depleted T cells, or PBMCs supplied cDNA or gDNA.

The CDR3 loop spans 11 amino acids. Trimming left V 7 bases short and J 3 bases short, with 6 bases between. Germline CDR1 is MNHEY and CDR2 is SVGAGI. Enrollees, roughly 18 to 90 years old, lived in around 23 US areas. Researchers sorted participants into cohorts using their self-reported clinical history. The assay was immunoSEQ multiplex PCR, and TCRdb's table has in-frame clones only and misses some. This table holds a few hundred thousand clones, 70% to 90% found once. The clonotype was recovered from a woman aged 18-29 years who had recovered from COVID-19. Sequenced sample: PBMCs or T cells enriched from blood (not recorded which). The chain is built from TRBV6-5 and TRBJ1-1; unclear D gene. CDR3 nucleotides: TGTGCCAGCACCTCCGACACTGAAGCTTTCTTT. This codes for CASTSDTEAFF.